Below are 8 T cell receptor beta chains sequenced from a single sample in a study of blood T cell repertoires in COVID-19. Some clones are missing from TCRdb's copy, which holds only in-frame ones; the method was immunoSEQ multiplex PCR. The top ten hold 4.5% to 6% of the sample, which has 95,000 to 150,000 clones, around 74% seen once. Sequenced input: peripheral blood. The source is an elderly man with COVID-19, enrolled during active disease.

The chain couples TRBV28 to TRBJ1-4, with 9 bases fitting TRBD1. Germline values: CDR1 MDHEN, CDR2 SYDVKM. The length of the CDR3 is 14 residues. The ends lost 6 bases at V and 4 bases at J; junction bases unmatched: 3. CDR3 nucleotide sequence: TGTGCCAGCAGCCGGGACAGGGTTAATGAAAAACTGTTTTTT. Residues: CASSRDRVNEKLFF. Drawing the rest from reference TRBV28 and TRBJ1-4, the complete variable domain is DVKVTQSSRYLVKRTGEKVFLECVQDMDHENMFWYRQDPGLGLRLIYFSYDVKMKEKGDIPEGYSVSREKKERFSLILESASTNQTSMYLCASSRDRVNEKLFFGSGTQLSVL.

V is TRBV5-1 and J is TRBJ1-4; D is possibly TRBD1 (5 bases). The CDR3 covers 14 residues. V was pared by 4 bases and J by 4 bases, with 11 bases between. Germline values: CDR1 SGHRS, CDR2 YFSETQ. The CDR3 region has the DNA TGCGCCAGCAGCGCCGGACAAATTAATGAAAAACTGTTTTTT. It yields the protein CASSAGQINEKLFF. Full variable domain (outside the CDR3, taken from reference TRBV5-1 and TRBJ1-4): KAGVTQTPRYLIKTRGQQVTLSCSPISGHRSVSWYQQTPGQGLQFLFEYFSETQRNKGNFPGRFSGRQFSNSRSEMNVSTLELGDSALYLCASSAGQINEKLFFGSGTQLSVL.

V is TRBV6-5 and J is TRBJ1-2; 9 nucleotides match TRBD1. V shed 5 bases, J shed 4 bases, and the junction held 8 bases outside the gene matches. The CDR3 is 15 amino acids. CDR1 is MNHEY and CDR2 is SVGAGI in the germline V gene. The CDR3 here is CASSPQGAGGYGYTF. CDR3 in DNA: TGTGCCAGCAGTCCACAGGGGGCCGGGGGCTATGGCTACACCTTC.

V gene TRBV28 combines with J gene TRBJ1-5; the D gene is possibly TRBD1 (6 bases). V was shortened by 4 bases and J by 5 bases, with 15 bases between the two germline ends. Germline loops: CDR1 MDHEN, CDR2 SYDVKM. This CDR3 has 15 residues. For the CDR3, the DNA is TGTGCCAGCAGTTCACAGGGAATATCCTATCAGCCCCAGCATTTT. Its protein is CASSSQGISYQPQHF.

The chain couples TRBV18 to TRBJ1-1; D call uncertain. Trimming removed 9 bases from V and 0 bases from J, with 17 bases in between. This CDR3 region has 15 residues. From germline, CDR1 is KGHSH and CDR2 LQKENI. CDR3: CASSERRGMNTEAFF. The CDR3, as DNA: TGTGCCAGTTCCGAGCGCCGAGGCATGAACACTGAAGCTTTCTTT.

This clone was seen once. The V and J genes are TRBV7-6 and TRBJ1-2, with TRBD1 matching over 9 bases. The CDR3 contains 16 residues. CDR1 SGHVS and CDR2 FNYEAQ come from the germline V gene. Trimming cost V 1 base and J 3 bases; bases outside gene matches: 6. The CDR3 nucleotides read TGTGCCAGCAGCTTAGTAGGGACAGGGCGTGACTATGGCTACACCTTC. Translating it yields CASSLVGTGRDYGYTF.

This clone turned up a few times. For the CDR3, the DNA is TGTGCCAGCAGCCCGGACAGCTACAATGAGCAGTTCTTC. Protein sequence: CASSPDSYNEQFF. The chain has TRBV28 and TRBJ2-1; perhaps TRBD1 as D (6 bases). Germline V gene data show CDR1 as MDHEN and CDR2 as SYDVKM. V was cut by 6 bases and J by 3 bases, with 9 bases left in between. CDR3 length equals 13 residues.

This rearrangement joins TRBV3-1 (or the pseudogene TRBV3-2) to TRBJ1-6; D not certain. V was cut by 3 bases and J by 7 bases, with 13 bases left in between. CDR3 length: 15 amino acids. Germline CDR1 and CDR2: LGHDT and YNNKEL (reference sequence). CDR3 DNA sequence: TGTGCCAGCAGCCAGCCCGGACTGATGAATTCACCCCTCCACTTT. Translating gives CASSQPGLMNSPLHF.